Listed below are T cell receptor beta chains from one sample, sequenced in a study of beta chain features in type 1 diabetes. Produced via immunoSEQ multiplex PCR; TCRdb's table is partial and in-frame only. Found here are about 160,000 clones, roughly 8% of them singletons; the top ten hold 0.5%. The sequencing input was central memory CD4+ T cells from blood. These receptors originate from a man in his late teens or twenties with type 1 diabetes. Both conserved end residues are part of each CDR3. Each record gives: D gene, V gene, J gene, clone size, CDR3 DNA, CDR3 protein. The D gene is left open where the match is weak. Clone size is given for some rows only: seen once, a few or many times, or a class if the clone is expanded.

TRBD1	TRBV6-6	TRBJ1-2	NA	TGTGCCATCAGTGGGACAGGGCTACACTATGGCTACACCTTC	CAISGTGLHYGYTF
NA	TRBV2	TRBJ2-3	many	TGTGCCAGCAGAGACACTAGCACAGATACGCAGTATTTT	CASRDTSTDTQYF
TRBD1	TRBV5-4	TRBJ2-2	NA	TGTGCCAGCAGCTTGGGACAGGGGGCGCGAAACACCGGGGAGCTGTTTTTT	CASSLGQGARNTGELFF
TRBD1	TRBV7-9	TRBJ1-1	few	TGTGCCAGCAGCTTCGCCGGGACAGGGGGCATGGTCACTGAAGCTTTCTTT	CASSFAGTGGMVTEAFF
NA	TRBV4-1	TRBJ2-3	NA	TGCGCCAGCAGCCAAGATCAGCTAGCCGAAACAGATACGCAGTATTTT	CASSQDQLAETDTQYF
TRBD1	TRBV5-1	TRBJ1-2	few	TGCGCCAGCAGCTTCCAGCAGGGGGGCGACTATGGCTACACCTTC	CASSFQQGGDYGYTF
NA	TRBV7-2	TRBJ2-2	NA	TGTGCCAGCAGCCCCGGGATCTCGGACGCCGGGGAGCTGTTTTTT	CASSPGISDAGELFF
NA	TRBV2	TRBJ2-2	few	TGTGCCAGCACCCGGGAGAAATCCGGGGAGCTGTTTTTT	CASTREKSGELFF
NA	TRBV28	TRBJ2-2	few	TGTGCCAGCAGCCAAGGGACTGACGGGGAGCTGTTTTTT	CASSQGTDGELFF
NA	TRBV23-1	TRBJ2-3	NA	TGCGCCAGCCGCTCCGGGGTGCGCGGGGAGGTCGATACGCAGTATTTT	CASRSGVRGEVDTQYF
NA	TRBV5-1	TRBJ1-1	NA	TGCGCCAGCAGCTTGACAGGGATGGGGACTGAAGCTTTCTTT	CASSLTGMGTEAFF
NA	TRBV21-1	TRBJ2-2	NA	TGTGCCAGCAGCAACTTGTCAGGGGGCATCTACGGGGAGCTGTTTTTT	CASSNLSGGIYGELFF
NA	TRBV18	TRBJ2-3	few	TGTGCCAGTTCGGCAGGCGGGGTCGGGACAGATACGCAGTATTTT	CASSAGGVGTDTQYF
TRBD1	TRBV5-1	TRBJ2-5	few	TGCGCCAGCAGCGTGACAGGGGGCCAAGAGACCCAGTACTTC	CASSVTGGQETQYF